The rows below give T cell receptor beta chains drawn from one sample of a study of T cells after yellow fever vaccination. TCRdb re-called the 5' RACE reads through MiXCR, storing one row per CDR3 protein. The sample yields some 200,000 distinct CDR3 sequences, 11% seen once. The starting material was CD8+ T cells sorted from PBMCs, obtained 15 days after the yellow fever booster vaccination. The receptors shown here come from a man between 18 and 35 years old who received the YFV17D yellow fever vaccine. CDR3s include the opening cysteine and the closing phenylalanine or tryptophan. Each record gives: clone size, D gene, J gene, V gene, CDR3 protein, CDR3 DNA. A D gene is named only where the DNA matches it firmly. Only part of the rows carry a size: once, few, many, or a class if the clone is expanded.

size: few; D: NA; J: TRBJ1-5; V: TRBV7-9; CDR3: CASSPDSHQPQHF; DNA: TGTGCCAGCAGCCCAGACTCCCATCAGCCCCAGCATTTT
size: NA; D: NA; J: TRBJ1-6; V: TRBV21-1; CDR3: CASSKGGTADSPLHF; DNA: TGTGCCAGCAGCAAGGGGGGGACAGCGGATTCACCCCTCCACTTT
size: many; D: NA; J: TRBJ2-1; V: TRBV27; CDR3: CASSFADRLGDEQFF; DNA: TGTGCCAGCAGTTTTGCCGACAGGCTGGGCGATGAGCAGTTCTTC
size: NA; D: NA; J: TRBJ1-2; V: TRBV4-1; CDR3: CASGAGHNYGYTF; DNA: TGCGCCAGCGGGGCGGGACATAACTATGGCTACACCTTC
size: many; D: NA; J: TRBJ2-3; V: TRBV12-3/TRBV12-4; CDR3: CASSQSADTQYF; DNA: TGTGCCAGCAGTCAAAGTGCAGATACGCAGTATTTT
size: NA; D: TRBD1; J: TRBJ2-7; V: TRBV18; CDR3: CASSPPDREFSYEQYF; DNA: TGTGCCAGCTCACCACCCGACAGGGAGTTTTCCTACGAGCAGTACTTC
size: NA; D: NA; J: TRBJ2-7; V: TRBV4-1; CDR3: CASSLPGLSYEQYF; DNA: TGCGCCAGCAGCCTCCCGGGACTTTCCTACGAGCAGTACTTC
size: many; D: NA; J: TRBJ2-1; V: TRBV4-3; CDR3: CASSRGRGGAYNEQFF; DNA: TGCGCCAGCAGCCGAGGAAGGGGGGGGGCCTACAATGAGCAGTTCTTC
size: few; D: NA; J: TRBJ1-2; V: TRBV7-9; CDR3: CASTTTTNYGYTF; DNA: TGTGCCAGCACCACCACCACTAACTATGGCTACACCTTC
size: few; D: TRBD1; J: TRBJ1-1; V: TRBV4-3; CDR3: CASSQDRGWGFDTEAFF; DNA: TGCGCCAGCAGCCAAGACAGGGGGTGGGGGTTCGACACTGAAGCTTTCTTT
size: few; D: NA; J: TRBJ1-1; V: TRBV27; CDR3: CASKFGLGITEAFF; DNA: TGTGCCAGCAAATTCGGTCTGGGGATCACTGAAGCTTTCTTT
size: few; D: NA; J: TRBJ1-3; V: TRBV27; CDR3: CASSESFGNTIYF; DNA: TGTGCCAGCTCGGAATCATTTGGAAACACCATATATTTT
size: NA; D: NA; J: TRBJ2-1; V: TRBV7-3; CDR3: CASSLMRGALNEQFF; DNA: TGTGCCAGCAGCTTAATGAGGGGGGCTTTAAATGAGCAGTTCTTC
size: few; D: NA; J: TRBJ2-3; V: TRBV4-1; CDR3: CASSQVGDFTDTQYF; DNA: TGCGCCAGCAGCCAAGTCGGAGACTTCACAGATACGCAGTATTTT
size: NA; D: NA; J: TRBJ1-3; V: TRBV4-3; CDR3: CASSHLTKDLDVGNGNTIYF; DNA: TGCGCCAGCAGCCACCTGACAAAAGATTTGGACGTTGGGAACGGAAACACCATATATTTT
size: once; D: NA; J: TRBJ1-1; V: TRBV7-2; CDR3: CASSPDGIQGRTEAFF; DNA: TGTGCCAGCAGCCCCGACGGGATCCAGGGGAGGACTGAAGCTTTCTTT
size: few; D: TRBD2; J: TRBJ2-1; V: TRBV19; CDR3: CASRTGTSGVSSYNEQFF; DNA: TGTGCCAGTAGAACCGGGACTAGCGGGGTTAGCTCCTACAATGAGCAGTTCTTC
size: few; D: TRBD1; J: TRBJ1-5; V: TRBV4-1; CDR3: CASSLRQGGVQPQHF; DNA: TGCGCCAGCAGCCTACGACAGGGTGGGGTTCAGCCCCAGCATTTT
size: few; D: NA; J: TRBJ2-1; V: TRBV9; CDR3: CASSHNRGGYNEQFF; DNA: TGTGCCAGCAGCCACAACAGGGGGGGATACAATGAGCAGTTCTTC
size: few; D: TRBD2; J: TRBJ2-5; V: TRBV7-9; CDR3: CASSERDFQETQYF; DNA: TGTGCCAGCAGCGAGCGGGACTTTCAAGAGACCCAGTACTTC
size: NA; D: NA; J: TRBJ1-1; V: TRBV6-1; CDR3: CASSGGGLNTEAFF; DNA: TGTGCCAGCAGTGGGGGAGGACTGAACACTGAAGCTTTCTTT
size: few; D: NA; J: TRBJ1-6; V: TRBV3-1; CDR3: CAIGGNSPLHF; DNA: TGTGCCATAGGCGGGAATTCACCCCTCCACTTT
size: many; D: NA; J: TRBJ2-2; V: TRBV4-2; CDR3: CASSQRQEGSGELFF; DNA: TGTGCCAGCAGCCAAAGACAGGAGGGGAGCGGGGAGCTGTTTTTT
size: NA; D: NA; J: TRBJ2-1; V: TRBV10-3; CDR3: CAISEGGSYNEQFF; DNA: TGTGCCATCAGTGAGGGGGGATCCTACAATGAGCAGTTCTTC
size: few; D: NA; J: TRBJ2-1; V: TRBV5-4; CDR3: CASSFGPGVNEQFF; DNA: TGTGCCAGCAGCTTCGGCCCAGGGGTCAATGAGCAGTTCTTC
size: few; D: NA; J: TRBJ2-3; V: TRBV7-9; CDR3: CASSAVNTDTQYF; DNA: TGTGCCAGCAGCGCAGTAAACACAGATACGCAGTATTTT
size: many; D: NA; J: TRBJ2-3; V: TRBV7-3; CDR3: CASSFGRDSTDTQYF; DNA: TGTGCCAGCAGCTTCGGCCGGGACAGCACAGATACGCAGTATTTT
size: NA; D: TRBD2; J: TRBJ2-3; V: TRBV12-3/TRBV12-4; CDR3: CASHRNRGGTDTQYF; DNA: TGTGCCAGCCACCGTAATCGGGGGGGCACAGATACGCAGTATTTT
size: NA; D: NA; J: TRBJ1-1; V: TRBV11-2; CDR3: CASSLYRGWDTEAFF; DNA: TGTGCCAGCAGCTTATATCGGGGGTGGGACACTGAAGCTTTCTTT
size: NA; D: TRBD1; J: TRBJ2-7; V: TRBV11-2; CDR3: CASSLVGTGVTYEQYF; DNA: TGTGCCAGCAGCTTAGTTGGGACAGGGGTTACCTACGAGCAGTACTTC
size: many; D: NA; J: TRBJ2-4; V: TRBV2; CDR3: CASSEGMGLTQNIQYF; DNA: TGTGCCAGCAGTGAAGGAATGGGGCTGACACAAAACATTCAGTACTTC
size: few; D: TRBD2; J: TRBJ2-5; V: TRBV5-1; CDR3: CASSLGLAGASQETQYF; DNA: TGCGCCAGCAGCTTGGGCCTAGCGGGGGCAAGTCAAGAGACCCAGTACTTC
size: few; D: TRBD1; J: TRBJ1-1; V: TRBV27; CDR3: CASSLHRGERVTEAFF; DNA: TGTGCCAGCAGTCTCCACAGGGGGGAAAGGGTCACTGAAGCTTTCTTT
size: few; D: NA; J: TRBJ2-3; V: TRBV4-2; CDR3: CASSQDGGGGADTQYF; DNA: TGTGCCAGCAGCCAAGATGGAGGGGGCGGAGCAGATACGCAGTATTTT
size: NA; D: TRBD1; J: TRBJ2-1; V: TRBV27; CDR3: CASSLIGTGYNEQFF; DNA: TGTGCCAGCAGTTTAATCGGGACAGGCTACAATGAGCAGTTCTTC
size: few; D: NA; J: TRBJ2-3; V: TRBV7-3; CDR3: CASSPPGTDTQYF; DNA: TGTGCCAGCAGCCCCCCAGGCACAGATACGCAGTATTTT
size: many; D: NA; J: TRBJ2-7; V: TRBV6-5; CDR3: CASGNLGLYYEQYF; DNA: TGTGCCAGCGGTAACTTGGGCCTCTACTACGAGCAGTACTTC
size: few; D: NA; J: TRBJ2-7; V: TRBV6-2/TRBV6-3; CDR3: CASGETVSTYEQYF; DNA: TGTGCCAGCGGGGAGACAGTTTCTACCTACGAGCAGTACTTC
size: NA; D: NA; J: TRBJ2-2; V: TRBV10-3; CDR3: CAISVATDSNTGELFF; DNA: TGTGCCATCAGTGTGGCGACGGACAGCAACACCGGGGAGCTGTTTTTT
size: NA; D: TRBD2; J: TRBJ2-1; V: TRBV7-6; CDR3: CASSHLGASGANEQFF; DNA: TGTGCCAGCAGTCACCTGGGGGCTAGCGGGGCCAATGAGCAGTTCTTC
size: NA; D: TRBD1; J: TRBJ1-4; V: TRBV4-1; CDR3: CASSQKDRAKEKLFF; DNA: TGCGCCAGCAGCCAGAAGGACAGGGCTAAGGAAAAACTGTTTTTT
size: few; D: TRBD2; J: TRBJ2-3; V: TRBV20-1; CDR3: CSARGGSGGPTGTDTQYF; DNA: TGCAGTGCTAGAGGTGGAAGCGGGGGGCCCACGGGGACAGATACGCAGTATTTT
size: many; D: TRBD2; J: TRBJ2-7; V: TRBV4-2; CDR3: CASSQRSGTTSYEQYF; DNA: TGTGCCAGCAGCCAACGCTCCGGGACTACGTCCTACGAGCAGTACTTC
size: few; D: NA; J: TRBJ2-1; V: TRBV7-9; CDR3: CASTPRRANEQFF; DNA: TGTGCCAGCACCCCACGGAGGGCTAATGAGCAGTTCTTC
size: many; D: TRBD1; J: TRBJ2-3; V: TRBV29-1; CDR3: CSVDRGRRTDTQYF; DNA: TGCAGCGTGGACAGGGGAAGGAGGACAGATACGCAGTATTTT
size: few; D: TRBD1; J: TRBJ2-4; V: TRBV4-3; CDR3: CASSQTSQGYGAKNIQYF; DNA: TGCGCCAGCAGCCAAACCTCACAGGGGTATGGAGCCAAAAACATTCAGTACTTC
size: few; D: NA; J: TRBJ1-2; V: TRBV7-9; CDR3: CASSLAVGYGYTF; DNA: TGTGCCAGCAGCTTAGCGGTGGGCTACGGCTACACCTTC
size: NA; D: NA; J: TRBJ2-7; V: TRBV5-1; CDR3: CASMRTVSSYEQYF; DNA: TGCGCCAGCATGCGGACAGTTAGCTCCTACGAGCAGTACTTC
size: few; D: NA; J: TRBJ2-7; V: TRBV6-5; CDR3: CASSYKNSYEQYF; DNA: TGTGCCAGCAGTTACAAGAACTCCTACGAGCAGTACTTC
size: few; D: NA; J: TRBJ1-4; V: TRBV4-1; CDR3: CASREGFSEKLFF; DNA: TGCGCCAGCAGGGAAGGGTTTAGTGAAAAACTGTTTTTT
size: few; D: TRBD1; J: TRBJ2-7; V: TRBV6-2/TRBV6-3; CDR3: CASSYPRTGLHEQYF; DNA: TGTGCCAGCAGTTACCCCCGGACAGGGCTACACGAGCAGTACTTC